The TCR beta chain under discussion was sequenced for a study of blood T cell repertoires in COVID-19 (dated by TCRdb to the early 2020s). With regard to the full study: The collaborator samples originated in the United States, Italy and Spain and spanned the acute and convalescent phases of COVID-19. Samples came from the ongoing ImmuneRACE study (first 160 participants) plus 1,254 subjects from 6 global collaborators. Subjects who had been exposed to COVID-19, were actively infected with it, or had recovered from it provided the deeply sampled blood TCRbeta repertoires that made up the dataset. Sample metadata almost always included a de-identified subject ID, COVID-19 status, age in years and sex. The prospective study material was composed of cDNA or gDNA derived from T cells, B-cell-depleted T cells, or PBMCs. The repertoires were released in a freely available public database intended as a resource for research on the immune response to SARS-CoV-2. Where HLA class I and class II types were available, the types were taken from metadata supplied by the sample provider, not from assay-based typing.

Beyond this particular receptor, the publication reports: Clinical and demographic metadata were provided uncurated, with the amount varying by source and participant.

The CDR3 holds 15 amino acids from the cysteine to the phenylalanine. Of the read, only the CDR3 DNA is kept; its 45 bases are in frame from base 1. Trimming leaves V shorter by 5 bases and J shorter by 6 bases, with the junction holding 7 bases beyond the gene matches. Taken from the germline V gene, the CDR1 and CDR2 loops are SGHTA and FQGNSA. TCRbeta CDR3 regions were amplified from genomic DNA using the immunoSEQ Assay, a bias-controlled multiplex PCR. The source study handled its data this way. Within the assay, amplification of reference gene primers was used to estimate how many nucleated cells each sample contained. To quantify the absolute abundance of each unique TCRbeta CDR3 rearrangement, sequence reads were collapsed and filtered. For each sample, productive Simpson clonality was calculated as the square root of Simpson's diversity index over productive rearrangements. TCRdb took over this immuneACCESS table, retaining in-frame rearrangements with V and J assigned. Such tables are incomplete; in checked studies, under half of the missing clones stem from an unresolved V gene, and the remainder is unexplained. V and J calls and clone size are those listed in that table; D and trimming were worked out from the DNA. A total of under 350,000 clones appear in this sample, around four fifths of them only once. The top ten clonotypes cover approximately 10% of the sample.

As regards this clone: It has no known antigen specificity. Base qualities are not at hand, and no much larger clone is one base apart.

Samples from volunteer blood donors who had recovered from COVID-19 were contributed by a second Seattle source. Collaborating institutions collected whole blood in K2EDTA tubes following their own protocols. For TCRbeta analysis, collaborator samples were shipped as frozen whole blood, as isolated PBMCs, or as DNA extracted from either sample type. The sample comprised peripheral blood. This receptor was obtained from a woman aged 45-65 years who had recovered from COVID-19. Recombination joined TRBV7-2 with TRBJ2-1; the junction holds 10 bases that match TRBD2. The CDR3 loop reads CASSPRTSGSNEQFF. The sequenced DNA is TGTGCCAGCAGCCCTAGGACTAGCGGTTCCAATGAGCAGTTCTTC.